One and the same sample provided the 22 T cell receptor beta chains below, sequenced in a study of T cells after yellow fever vaccination. TCRdb itself ran the 5' RACE reads through MiXCR, one entry per CDR3 protein. The data show approximately 550,000 distinct CDR3 sequences, with roughly 19% seen just once and roughly an eighth held by the top ten. Sequenced here: PBMCs, sampled 15 days after the yellow fever booster vaccination. The receptors were gathered from a man aged 25 to 45 who received the YFV17D yellow fever vaccine.

The chain couples TRBV20-1 to TRBJ2-7; 11 bases map to TRBD2. Per the germline V gene, CDR1 is DFQATT and CDR2 is SNEGSKA (reference sequence). The junction had 11 bases not matched to a gene; V was cut back by 3 bases and J by 7 bases. The length of the CDR3 is 15 residues. The CDR3 is CSASPHSGRAWEQYF. The CDR3 DNA follows: TGCAGTGCTAGTCCACATAGCGGGAGGGCCTGGGAGCAGTACTTC.

The CDR3 DNA sequence: TGCAGCGTGATGGGACAGCTCGGGCCGTACTTC. Amino acids: CSVMGQLGPYF. The chain links TRBV29-1 to TRBJ2-5, with TRBD1 identical over 7 bases. Germline V lookup: CDR1 SQVTM, CDR2 ANQGSEA. The CDR3 is made up of 11 amino acids. After removal of 6 bases from V and 13 bases from J, the junction contained 11 bases not matched to a gene.

The chain employs TRBV5-1 and TRBJ2-2; 7 nucleotides match TRBD2. Germline CDR1 reads SGHRS; CDR2 reads YFSETQ. V lost 4 bases, J lost 9 bases, and 6 bases stayed unmatched. The CDR3 is made up of 13 amino acids. In DNA form, the CDR3 reads TGCGCCAGCAGCGGGACTATTACAAGGGAGCTGTTTTTT. Its translation is CASSGTITRELFF.

The J gene is TRBJ2-7, the V gene TRBV20-1; D is possibly TRBD1 (5 bases). The V and J ends lost 1 base and 4 bases respectively, with 11 bases between them. Germline assignment: CDR1 DFQATT and CDR2 SNEGSKA (reference sequence). This CDR3 is 13 amino acids long. The CDR3 sequence is CSARVPGRYEQYF. Here the CDR3 DNA reads TGCAGTGCTAGAGTCCCAGGGCGGTACGAGCAGTACTTC.

This chain links TRBV5-1 with TRBJ2-6, with 7 positions matching TRBD1. Germline CDR1 is SGHRS and CDR2 is YFSETQ. The length of the CDR3 is 16 residues. After removal of 4 bases from V and 4 bases from J, the junction contained 8 bases not matched to a gene. The CDR3 nucleotides are TGCGCCAGCAGCATAACAGGGGTTCCAGGGGCCAACGTCCTGACTTTC. Translated: CASSITGVPGANVLTF.

The V call is TRBV2, the J call TRBJ1-2, with 7 bases lining up with TRBD1. The ends lost 8 bases at V and 7 bases at J; junction bases unmatched: 4. CDR1 is SNHLY, CDR2 FYNNEI, per germline. The CDR3 is 11 amino acids. As DNA, the CDR3 is TGTGCCAGCGGCGACAGGGCTGGCTACACCTTC. This translates into CASGDRAGYTF.

This clonotype was detected many times. This chain uses TRBV20-1 with TRBJ2-3; D is ambiguous. Germline-derived CDR1 and CDR2 are DFQATT and SNEGSKA (reference sequence). Trimming cost V 1 base and J 4 bases, with 0 bases left between them. The CDR3 is 10 residues long. The CDR3 region is CSARADTQYF. The CDR3 DNA reads TGCAGTGCTAGAGCAGATACGCAGTATTTT.

V and J are TRBV10-2 and TRBJ2-7, with D perhaps matching TRBD2 (5 bases). The germline V and J ends were trimmed by 10 bases and 6 bases, with 19 bases remaining between them. The CDR3 loop spans 13 amino acids. Germline V CDR1 and CDR2: WSHSY, SAAADI. CDR3 region: CATTPGPRGEQYF. The CDR3 DNA follows: TGCGCCACTACCCCCGGGCCCCGGGGCGAGCAGTACTTC.

In its sample, this clonotype was seen many times. This chain joins TRBV12-3 or TRBV12-4 and TRBJ2-7; no firm D call. With 3 bases removed from V and 3 bases from J, the gap between germline ends came to 6 bases. The CDR3 totals 12 residues. CDR3 protein: CASSLGIYEQYF. The CDR3 nucleotides read TGTGCCAGCAGTTTGGGGATCTACGAGCAGTACTTC.

This chain uses TRBV20-1 with TRBJ2-7; D is undetermined. V lost 0 bases to trimming and J lost 4 bases, with 7 bases between them. Per the germline V gene, CDR1 is DFQATT and CDR2 is SNEGSKA (reference sequence). CDR3 length equals 12 residues. The CDR3 DNA sequence: TGCAGTGCTAGAGATATGGGGTACGAGCAGTACTTC. Translated: CSARDMGYEQYF.

This chain joins TRBV6-2 or TRBV6-3 and TRBJ1-5; no clear D. From germline, CDR1 is MNHEY and CDR2 SVGEGT. Trimming took off 2 bases at V and 7 bases at J, with 9 bases between the two ends. CDR3 length equals 13 residues. The CDR3 coding sequence is TGTGCCAGCAGTTACCGTCACGGGCAGCCCCAGCATTTT. This sequence encodes CASSYRHGQPQHF.

In DNA form, the CDR3 reads TGTGCCAGCAGCAAAGGAAGAGTAGGTAGCGATACGCAGTATTTT. This gives the protein CASSKGRVGSDTQYF. The chain carries TRBV21-1 and TRBJ2-3. TRBV21-1 is assigned pseudogene status. There are 15 residues in the CDR3.

This chain connects TRBV20-1 to TRBJ1-5, with D unclear. With 5 bases removed from V and 0 bases from J, the gap between germline ends came to 11 bases. CDR3 length: 14 amino acids. The germline V gene encodes CDR1 DFQATT and CDR2 SNEGSKA (reference sequence). CDR3 in amino acids: CSAPLGGSNQPQHF. The CDR3 nucleotides are TGCAGTGCTCCGTTAGGCGGTAGCAATCAGCCCCAGCATTTT.

V is TRBV4-1 and J is TRBJ2-3; D uncertain. CDR3 length equals 15 residues. Germline values: CDR1 MGHRA, CDR2 YSYEKL. V lost 4 bases to trimming and J lost 2 bases, with 13 bases between them. CDR3 DNA: TGCGCCAGCAGCCTAAATGTTGGCGACACAGATACGCAGTATTTT. Its translation: CASSLNVGDTDTQYF.

The CDR3 spells CSAKTGIEQYF. The CDR3 DNA is TGCAGTGCTAAGACAGGGATTGAGCAGTACTTC. The chain recombines TRBV20-1 with TRBJ2-7, with 7 positions matching TRBD1. V gave up 4 bases and J gave up 7 bases; unmatched junction bases: 4. This CDR3 contains 11 residues. The germline V gene has CDR1 DFQATT and CDR2 SNEGSKA (reference sequence).

The table lists this clonotype with a few counts. This chain joins TRBV7-2 and TRBJ2-1, with D hard to call. CDR3 length equals 14 residues. Deletions cut 8 bases from V and 7 bases from J, with 18 bases between. Germline-derived CDR1 and CDR2 are SGHTA and FQGNSA. As DNA, the CDR3 is TGTGCCAGCCATGAGCCTCTGAGTAGGAATGAGCAGTTCTTC. It yields the protein CASHEPLSRNEQFF. The full variable domain, completed using reference TRBV7-2 and TRBJ2-1, is GAGVSQSPSNKVTEKGKDVELRCDPISGHTALYWYRQSLGQGLEFLIYFQGNSAPDKSGLPSDRFSAERTGGSVSTLTIQRTQQEDSAVYLCASHEPLSRNEQFFGPGTRLTVL.

V is TRBV10-1 and J is TRBJ2-3, with D perhaps matching TRBD2 (5 bases). CDR3 length: 14 amino acids. Trimming left V 5 bases short and J 2 bases short, with 11 bases between. The V gene's germline CDR1 is WNHNN and CDR2 SYGVQD (reference sequence). The CDR3 loop is CASSPTGVTDTQYF. DNA of the CDR3: TGCGCCAGCAGTCCTACCGGGGTCACAGATACGCAGTATTTT.

This clonotype was found a few times. CDR3 sequence: CASSLSDGELFF. The CDR3 DNA sequence: TGTGCCAGCAGCTTAAGCGACGGGGAGCTGTTTTTT. The chain carries TRBV7-3 and TRBJ2-2; D gene ambiguous. This CDR3 is built from 12 residues. Germline lookup yields CDR1 SGHTA and CDR2 FQGTGA. V lost 1 base and J 7 bases, leaving 4 bases between the germline ends.

This clonotype was seen only a few times. The chain uses TRBV25-1 and TRBJ1-4; D uncertain. The germline V gene has CDR1 MGHDK and CDR2 SYGVNS. The CDR3 is 14 residues long. The V and J ends lost 1 base and 5 bases respectively, with 8 bases between them. The CDR3 region is CASSELWGNEKLFF. CDR3 nucleotide sequence: TGTGCCAGCAGTGAATTATGGGGAAATGAAAAACTGTTTTTT.

A few counts support this clonotype. The V and J genes are TRBV6-2 or TRBV6-3 and TRBJ2-1, with unresolved D. CDR1 and CDR2 from the germline V gene are MNHEY and SVGEGT. The germline V and J ends were trimmed by 6 bases and 12 bases, with 15 bases remaining between them. The length of the CDR3 is 12 residues. The CDR3 is CASSSSRLGQFF. In DNA, the CDR3 is TGTGCCAGCAGCTCGTCCCGACTGGGGCAGTTCTTC.

This clonotype was seen a few times. The rearrangement links TRBV15 to TRBJ1-5; 8 bases align to TRBD1. The V gene end was trimmed by 1 base and the J gene end by 2 bases; junction bases not matched to a gene: 7. Germline values: CDR1 LNHNV, CDR2 YYDKDF (reference sequence). The CDR3 totals 17 residues. CDR3 bases: TGTGCCACCAGCAGAGGACAGGGGATAAGGGGCAATCAGCCCCAGCATTTT. Protein sequence: CATSRGQGIRGNQPQHF.

This clonotype showed up just a few times. The J gene is TRBJ1-5, the V gene TRBV10-3; D is unclear. The CDR3 sequence is 11 residues long. Germline V lookup: CDR1 ENHRY, CDR2 SYGVKD. With 6 bases removed from V and 4 bases from J, the gap between germline ends came to 4 bases. The CDR3 region is CAISPNQPQHF. The CDR3 bases are TGTGCCATCAGCCCAAATCAGCCCCAGCATTTT.